These 15 T cell receptor beta chains share one sample of origin, sequenced in a study of T cell clonotyping in hematopoietic cell transplantation. Assay used: immunoSEQ multiplex PCR; TCRdb lists only in-frame clones, some missing. The sample contains about 41,000 clones, roughly 85% of which appear only once. Regarding time point: recipient sample about 28 days before transplant, after cytoreduction. The sequencing here drew on peripheral blood mononuclear cells, taken before stem cell transplant. These receptors originate from a man aged 55 to 69 with myelodysplastic syndrome. Some clones in this sample may be carry-over from other donors' samples.

The chain couples TRBV6-1 to TRBJ1-4; tentative D call: TRBD1 (5 bases). The germline V gene has CDR1 MNHNS and CDR2 SASEGT. The germline V and J ends were trimmed by 6 bases and 4 bases, with 9 bases remaining between them. The CDR3 is 13 amino acids. DNA of the CDR3: TGTGCCAGCAGCAGGGCCAATAATGAAAAACTGTTTTTT. Amino acid sequence: CASSRANNEKLFF.

V is TRBV9 and J is TRBJ1-2; a possible D gene is TRBD1 (5 bases). Germline CDR1 SGDLS, CDR2 YYNGEE. The CDR3 sequence is 16 residues long. V lost 4 bases to trimming and J lost 8 bases, with 24 bases between them. For the CDR3, the DNA is TGTGCCAGCAGCCCGGAGGCAGGGACGGGCTTATACGGCTACACCTTC. Residues: CASSPEAGTGLYGYTF.

The chain joins TRBV7-8 to TRBJ1-2, with D maybe TRBD1 (5 bases). CDR3 length equals 13 residues. The germline V gene encodes CDR1 SGHVS and CDR2 FQNEAQ. V gave up 5 bases and J gave up 2 bases, with 9 bases separating them. The CDR3 DNA reads as TGTGCCAGCAGCCTGGGGGGAAACTATGGCTACACCTTC. Protein sequence: CASSLGGNYGYTF.

This CDR3 reads CSVGQASRGYTF. The CDR3 nucleotides are TGCAGCGTTGGACAGGCTTCTCGAGGCTACACCTTC. The chain combines TRBV29-1 with TRBJ1-2; the D gene is possibly TRBD1 (6 bases). Trimming cost V 4 bases and J 8 bases, with 14 bases left between them. The length of the CDR3 is 12 residues. Per the germline V gene, CDR1 is SQVTM and CDR2 is ANQGSEA.

This clone was seen a few times. The rearrangement uses TRBV18 and TRBJ2-7; D could derive from TRBD1 or TRBD2 (5 bases each). Deletions cut 5 bases from V and 5 bases from J, with 13 bases between. The CDR3 totals 13 residues. Germline CDR1 and CDR2: KGHSH and LQKENI. The DNA for the CDR3 is TGTGCCAGCTCAAGGGACGGTGGAGACGAGCAGTACTTC. Translated, it gives CASSRDGGDEQYF.

This clone showed up just a few times. The chain has TRBV19 and TRBJ1-2; TRBD1 might be the D (6 bases). Germline lookup yields CDR1 LNHDA and CDR2 SQIVND (reference sequence). This CDR3 is built from 15 residues. V lost 3 bases and J lost 5, with 16 bases in between. This CDR3 reads CASSITQDRSYGYTF. CDR3 sequence (DNA): TGTGCCAGTAGTATTACGCAGGACAGAAGTTATGGCTACACCTTC.

The chain combines TRBV6-1 with TRBJ1-6; D is ambiguous. From germline, CDR1 is MNHNS and CDR2 SASEGT. Trimming removed 0 bases from V and 7 bases from J, with 4 bases in between. The CDR3 loop spans 13 amino acids. CDR3: CASSEAANSPLHF. The CDR3 DNA follows: TGTGCCAGCAGTGAAGCGGCCAATTCACCCCTCCACTTT.

The chain joins TRBV6-6 to TRBJ1-1, with 7 bases aligning to TRBD1. The junction had 8 bases not matched to a gene; V was cut back by 5 bases and J by 11 bases. The CDR3 totals 12 residues. Germline loops: CDR1 MNHNY, CDR2 SVGAGI (reference sequence). Here the CDR3 reads CASSPSTGKAFF. In DNA form, the CDR3 reads TGTGCCAGCAGTCCATCGACAGGGAAGGCTTTCTTT.

This chain connects TRBV19 to TRBJ2-3; D perhaps matches TRBD2 (7 bases). The V gene lost 6 bases and the J gene lost 4 bases, with 14 bases spanning the gap. Germline V CDR1 and CDR2: LNHDA, SQIVND (reference sequence). The CDR3 extends over 14 amino acids. The CDR3 sequence is CASREQGRADTQYF. The CDR3 bases are TGTGCCAGTAGGGAGCAGGGGAGGGCAGATACGCAGTATTTT.

The CDR3 region has the DNA TGCGCCAGCAGCCAAGATTCCCCTCTTGACCAGTACGAGCAGTACTTC. As protein: CASSQDSPLDQYEQYF. The chain links TRBV4-1 to TRBJ2-7; D gene ambiguous. The CDR3 consists of 16 residues. V lost 0 bases and J lost 4, with 16 bases in between. Per the germline V gene, CDR1 is MGHRA and CDR2 is YSYEKL.

The genes are TRBV2 and TRBJ1-5, with 7 bases that match TRBD1. CDR1 is SNHLY and CDR2 is FYNNEI in the germline V gene. The CDR3 sequence is 14 residues long. V lost 6 bases to trimming and J lost 6 bases; unmatched junction nucleotides: 8. The CDR3 loop reads CASRSQGVSQPQHF. For the CDR3, the DNA is TGTGCCAGCAGGTCGCAGGGGGTTAGTCAGCCCCAGCATTTT.

The chain combines TRBV7-3 with TRBJ2-6; D is uncertain. CDR1 and CDR2 from the germline V gene are SGHTA and FQGTGA. With 2 bases removed from V and 0 bases from J, the gap between germline ends came to 17 bases. The CDR3 contains 19 residues. The CDR3 sequence is CASSLPGSTPHSGANVLTF. The CDR3 nucleotides are TGTGCCAGCAGCTTACCTGGCAGCACACCTCACTCTGGGGCCAACGTCCTGACTTTC.

The chain recombines TRBV29-1 with TRBJ2-2; 15 bases align to TRBD2. Germline values: CDR1 SQVTM, CDR2 ANQGSEA. J gave up 4 bases and V 6 bases, and 6 bases lay outside the gene matches. There are 16 residues in the CDR3. The CDR3 coding sequence is TGCAGCGTCGGTGGGACTAGCGGGGGGAGCACCGGGGAGCTGTTTTTT. Encoded protein: CSVGGTSGGSTGELFF.

By share of the sample, this clone is medium-sized. The chain has TRBV14 and TRBJ2-7; TRBD1 is a possible D gene (6 bases). The CDR3 is 14 residues long. The germline V gene has CDR1 SGHDN and CDR2 FVKESK. V was clipped by 5 bases and J by 5 bases, with 16 bases between them. CDR3 coding DNA: TGTGCCAGCAGCAGTGGACAGAACCGTAACGAGCAGTACTTC. The encoded protein is CASSSGQNRNEQYF.

The chain combines TRBV29-1 with TRBJ2-1; possible D gene TRBD2, 7 bases. This CDR3 is built from 15 residues. Trimming stripped 1 base from V and 5 bases from J, with 15 bases between. Germline-derived CDR1 and CDR2 are SQVTM and ANQGSEA. The chain's CDR3 is CSVEGGGASHNEQFF. CDR3 coding DNA: TGCAGCGTTGAAGGGGGGGGCGCATCCCACAATGAGCAGTTCTTC.